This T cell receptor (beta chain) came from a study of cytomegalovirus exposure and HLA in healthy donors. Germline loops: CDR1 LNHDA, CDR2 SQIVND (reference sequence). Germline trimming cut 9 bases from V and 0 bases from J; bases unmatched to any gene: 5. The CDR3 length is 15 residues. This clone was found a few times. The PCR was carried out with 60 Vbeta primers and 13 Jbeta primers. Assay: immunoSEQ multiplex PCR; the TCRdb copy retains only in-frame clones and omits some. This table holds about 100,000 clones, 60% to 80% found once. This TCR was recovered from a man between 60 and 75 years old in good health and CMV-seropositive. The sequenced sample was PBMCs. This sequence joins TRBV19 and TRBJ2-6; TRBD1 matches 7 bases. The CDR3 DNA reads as TGTGCCAGCCGGACAGGAAGCTCTGGGGCCAACGTCCTGACTTTC. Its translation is CASRTGSSGANVLTF. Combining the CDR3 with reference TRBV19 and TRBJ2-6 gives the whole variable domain DGGITQSPKYLFRKEGQNVTLSCEQNLNHDAMYWYRQDPGQGLRLIYYSQIVNDFQKGDIAEGYSVSREKKESFPLTVTSAQKNPTAFYLCASRTGSSGANVLTFGAGSRLTVL.